A selection of T cell receptor beta chains follows, all from one sample in a study of control samples from healthy donors and cancer patients. Sequencing used immunoSEQ multiplex PCR; TCRdb keeps in-frame clones, though not all of them. The sample has about 170,000 clones, 85% to 95% seen once; the top ten hold 4.1%. The source material was blood. The receptors were gathered from a woman in her fifties or sixties in good health. CDR3s leave out the opening cysteine and the closing phenylalanine or tryptophan. The order of the fields is V gene, D gene, CDR3 protein. D genes are given only for firm matches.

v_call: TRBV3-1/TRBV3-2; d_call: TRBD1; cdr3_aa: ASSQPGQGSYNEQF
v_call: TRBV3-1/TRBV3-2; d_call: TRBD1; cdr3_aa: ASSLGQGGGYT
v_call: TRBV5-6; d_call: NA; cdr3_aa: ASSSEGITERAPLH
v_call: TRBV7-9; d_call: TRBD1; cdr3_aa: ASADLALLGQGTGNTIY
v_call: TRBV3-1/TRBV3-2; d_call: NA; cdr3_aa: ASSLRQMNTEAF
v_call: TRBV6-5; d_call: NA; cdr3_aa: ASTGRGNSPLH
v_call: TRBV7-9; d_call: NA; cdr3_aa: ASSSQLSVRSSYEQY
v_call: TRBV14; d_call: NA; cdr3_aa: ASSLYTDTQY
v_call: TRBV3-1/TRBV3-2; d_call: NA; cdr3_aa: ASSHLDSTDTQY
v_call: TRBV15; d_call: NA; cdr3_aa: ATSRGGDPQPQH
v_call: TRBV19; d_call: TRBD1; cdr3_aa: ASSIDPDRKNIQY
v_call: TRBV5-1; d_call: NA; cdr3_aa: ASSGQYGYT
v_call: TRBV19; d_call: NA; cdr3_aa: ASSTGNLAGANVLT
v_call: TRBV7-2; d_call: NA; cdr3_aa: ASSTFVGGPQPQH
v_call: TRBV2; d_call: NA; cdr3_aa: ASSESHWVSNYGYT
v_call: TRBV10-1; d_call: NA; cdr3_aa: ASSEGFGGKLF
v_call: TRBV6-5; d_call: NA; cdr3_aa: ASIQNRDTEAF
v_call: TRBV12-3/TRBV12-4; d_call: NA; cdr3_aa: ASSATDQETQY
v_call: TRBV6-5; d_call: TRBD1; cdr3_aa: ASHPGQYNSPLH
v_call: TRBV6-2/TRBV6-3; d_call: TRBD1; cdr3_aa: ASSYLSQGLGGYT